This T cell receptor beta chain was observed in a study of shared clonotypes between healthy human individuals. With V trimmed by 11 bases and J by 2 bases, 10 bases remained unmatched. The length of the CDR3 is 14 residues. Looked up from germline, CDR1 is MNHEY and CDR2 is SMNVEV (reference sequence). The protocol was immunoSEQ multiplex PCR, while the TCRdb copy is restricted to in-frame clones and leaves out a portion. Among approximately 2.3 million clones listed, approximately 95% were seen once. The clonotype originates from a man aged 18 to 30 in good health. Some clones in this sample may be carry-over from other donors' samples. Sequences were obtained from naive CD4+ T cells from PBMCs. As for subset: CD45RA+ positively selected. The V and J genes are TRBV27 and TRBJ2-3; 7 bases fit TRBD1. The CDR3 sequence is CASLPTGATDTQYF. In DNA form, the CDR3 reads TGTGCCTCCCTTCCCACAGGGGCCACAGATACGCAGTATTTT.